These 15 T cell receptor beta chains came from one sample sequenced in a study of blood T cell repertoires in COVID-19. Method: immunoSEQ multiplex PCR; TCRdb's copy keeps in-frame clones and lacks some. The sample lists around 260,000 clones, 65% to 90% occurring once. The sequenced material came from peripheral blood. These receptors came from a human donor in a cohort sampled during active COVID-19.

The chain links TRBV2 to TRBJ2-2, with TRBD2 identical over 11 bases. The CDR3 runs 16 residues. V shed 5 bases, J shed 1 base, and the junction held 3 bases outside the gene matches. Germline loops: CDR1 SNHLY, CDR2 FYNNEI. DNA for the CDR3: TGTGCCAGCAGTCAGGGACTAGCGGTGAACACCGGGGAGCTGTTTTTT. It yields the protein CASSQGLAVNTGELFF. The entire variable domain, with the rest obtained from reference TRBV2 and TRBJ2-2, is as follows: EPEVTQTPSHQVTQMGQEVILRCVPISNHLYFYWYRQILGQKVEFLVSFYNNEISEKSEIFDDQFSVERPDGSNFTLKIRSTKLEDSAMYFCASSQGLAVNTGELFFGEGSRLTVL.

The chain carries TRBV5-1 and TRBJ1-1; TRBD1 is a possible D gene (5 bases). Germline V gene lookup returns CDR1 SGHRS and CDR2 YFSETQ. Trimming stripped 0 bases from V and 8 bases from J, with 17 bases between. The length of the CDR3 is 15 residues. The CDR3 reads CASSLGDSLRLEAFF. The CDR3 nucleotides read TGCGCCAGCAGCTTGGGCGACAGCTTAAGGCTCGAAGCTTTCTTT.

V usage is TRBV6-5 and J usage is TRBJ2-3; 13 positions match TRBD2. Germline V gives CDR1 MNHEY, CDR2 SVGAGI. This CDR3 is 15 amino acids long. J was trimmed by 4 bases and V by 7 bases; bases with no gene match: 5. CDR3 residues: CASTRLAGGADTQYF. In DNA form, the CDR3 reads TGTGCCAGCACAAGACTAGCGGGAGGCGCAGATACGCAGTATTTT.

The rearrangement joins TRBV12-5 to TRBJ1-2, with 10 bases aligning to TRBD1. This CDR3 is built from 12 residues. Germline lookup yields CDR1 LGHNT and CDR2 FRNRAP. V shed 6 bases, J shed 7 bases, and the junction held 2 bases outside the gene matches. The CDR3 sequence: CASGGQGFGYTF. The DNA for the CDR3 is TGTGCTAGTGGGGGACAGGGGTTTGGCTACACCTTC.

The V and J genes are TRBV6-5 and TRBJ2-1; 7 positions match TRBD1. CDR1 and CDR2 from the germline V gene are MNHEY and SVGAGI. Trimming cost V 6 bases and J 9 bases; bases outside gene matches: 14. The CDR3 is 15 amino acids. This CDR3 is CASSRGTAESGEQFF. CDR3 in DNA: TGTGCCAGCAGCCGAGGGACAGCGGAGTCTGGTGAGCAGTTCTTC.

CDR3 residues: CASSLDGYNLGGTEAFF. In DNA, the CDR3 is TGTGCCAGCAGCTTGGACGGTTATAACCTGGGAGGCACTGAAGCTTTCTTT. The V call is TRBV5-4, the J call TRBJ1-1, with D unclear. Trimming left V 0 bases short and J 4 bases short, with 19 bases between. The CDR3 loop spans 17 amino acids. CDR1 SGHNT and CDR2 YYREEE come from the germline V gene (reference sequence).

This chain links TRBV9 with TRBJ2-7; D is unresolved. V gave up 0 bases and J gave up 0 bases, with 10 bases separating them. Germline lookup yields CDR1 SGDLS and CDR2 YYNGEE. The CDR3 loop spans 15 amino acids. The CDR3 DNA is TGTGCCAGCAGCGTAGGGAACAGAGACTCCTACGAGCAGTACTTC. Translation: CASSVGNRDSYEQYF. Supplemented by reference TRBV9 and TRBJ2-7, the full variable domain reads DSGVTQTPKHLITATGQRVTLRCSPRSGDLSVYWYQQSLDQGLQFLIQYYNGEERAKGNILERFSAQQFPDLHSELNLSSLELGDSALYFCASSVGNRDSYEQYFGPGTRLTVT.

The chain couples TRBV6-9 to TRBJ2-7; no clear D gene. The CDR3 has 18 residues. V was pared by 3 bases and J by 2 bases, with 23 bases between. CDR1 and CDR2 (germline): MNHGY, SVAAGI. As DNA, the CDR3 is TGTGCCAGCAGTTACCACATCCCCCCGGCAGAGGTGCCCTACGAGCAGTACTTC. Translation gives CASSYHIPPAEVPYEQYF.

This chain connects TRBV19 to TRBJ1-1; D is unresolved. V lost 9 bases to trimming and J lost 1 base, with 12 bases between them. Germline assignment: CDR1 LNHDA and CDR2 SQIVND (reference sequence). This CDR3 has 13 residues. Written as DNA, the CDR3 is TGTGCCAGCACCGTAGAGGGGAACACTGAAGCTTTCTTT. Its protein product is CASTVEGNTEAFF. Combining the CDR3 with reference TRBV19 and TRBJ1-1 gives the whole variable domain DGGITQSPKYLFRKEGQNVTLSCEQNLNHDAMYWYRQDPGQGLRLIYYSQIVNDFQKGDIAEGYSVSREKKESFPLTVTSAQKNPTAFYLCASTVEGNTEAFFGQGTRLTVV.

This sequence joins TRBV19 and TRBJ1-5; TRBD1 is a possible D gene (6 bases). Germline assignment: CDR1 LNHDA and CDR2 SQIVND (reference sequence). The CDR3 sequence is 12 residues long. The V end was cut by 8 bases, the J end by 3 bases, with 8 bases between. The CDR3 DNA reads TGTGCCAGTTGGGACAACAATCAGCCCCAGCATTTT. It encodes CASWDNNQPQHF.

CDR3 residues: CASSLALGHSGNTIYF. CDR3 bases: TGTGCCAGCAGCTTAGCGCTTGGGCACTCTGGAAACACCATATATTTT. The chain links TRBV7-8 to TRBJ1-3; D is undetermined. The CDR3 is 16 residues long. CDR1 and CDR2 (germline): SGHVS, FQNEAQ. V was pared by 0 bases and J by 0 bases, with 9 bases between.

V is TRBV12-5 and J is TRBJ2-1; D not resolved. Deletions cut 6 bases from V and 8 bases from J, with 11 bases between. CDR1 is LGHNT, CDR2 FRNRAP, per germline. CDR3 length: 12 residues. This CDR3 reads CASGRVVHEQFF. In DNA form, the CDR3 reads TGTGCTAGTGGCCGCGTGGTCCATGAGCAGTTCTTC.

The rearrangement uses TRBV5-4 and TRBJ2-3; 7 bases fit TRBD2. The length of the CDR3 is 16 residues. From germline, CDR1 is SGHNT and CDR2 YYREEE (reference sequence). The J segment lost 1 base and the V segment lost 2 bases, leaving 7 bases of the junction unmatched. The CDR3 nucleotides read TGTGCCAGCAGCTTAGGAGGAGCGGGGCGCACAGATACGCAGTATTTT. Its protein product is CASSLGGAGRTDTQYF.

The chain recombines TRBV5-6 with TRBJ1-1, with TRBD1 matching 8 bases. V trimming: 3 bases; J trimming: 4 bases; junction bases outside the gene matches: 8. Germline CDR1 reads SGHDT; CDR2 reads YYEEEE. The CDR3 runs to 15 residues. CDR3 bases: TGTGCCAGCAGCTACCCAGGGGGCCGGGTCACTGAAGCTTTCTTT. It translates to CASSYPGGRVTEAFF.

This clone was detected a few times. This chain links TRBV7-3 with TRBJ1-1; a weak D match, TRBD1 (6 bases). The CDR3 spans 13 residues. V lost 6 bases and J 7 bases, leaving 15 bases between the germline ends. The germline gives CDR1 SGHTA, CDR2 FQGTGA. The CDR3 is CASSSGTPREAFF. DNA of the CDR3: TGTGCCAGCAGTTCCGGGACACCACGTGAAGCTTTCTTT.